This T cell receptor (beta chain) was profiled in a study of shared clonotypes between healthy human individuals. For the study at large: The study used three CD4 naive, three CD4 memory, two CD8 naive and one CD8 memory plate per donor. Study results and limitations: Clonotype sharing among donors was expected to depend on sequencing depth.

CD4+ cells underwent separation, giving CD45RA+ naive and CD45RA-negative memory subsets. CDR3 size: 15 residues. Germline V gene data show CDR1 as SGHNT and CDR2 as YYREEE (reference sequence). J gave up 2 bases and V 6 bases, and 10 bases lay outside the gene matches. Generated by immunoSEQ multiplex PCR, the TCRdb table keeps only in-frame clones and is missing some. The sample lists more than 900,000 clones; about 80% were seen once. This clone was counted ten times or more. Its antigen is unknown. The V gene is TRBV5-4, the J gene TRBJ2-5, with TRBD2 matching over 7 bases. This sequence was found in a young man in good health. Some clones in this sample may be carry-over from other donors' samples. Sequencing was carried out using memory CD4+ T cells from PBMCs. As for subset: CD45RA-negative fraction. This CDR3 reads CASTSGQGGQETQYF. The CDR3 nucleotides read TGTGCCAGCACCTCAGGGCAGGGAGGGCAAGAGACCCAGTACTTC.